This entry describes one T cell receptor beta chain. Its antigen is undetermined. As to time point: patch test 3, about 24 weeks after DPC sensitization. The sample's treatment: therapeutic diphenylcyclopropenone sensitization with weekly scalp DPC. This specimen comes from a study of human T cells and chemical hapten exposure. Study-level results: TCRs at high frequency, those above 1 in 1000, did not change with DPC sensitization. Donors, who had alopecia, may show an immune response that differs from healthy people's.

From the RACE reads, TCRdb called clonotypes with MiXCR, one entry per CDR3 protein. The sample has about 160,000 distinct CDR3 sequences, about a quarter seen once. Between the trimmed V and J ends, which lost 7 bases and 5 bases, there was a span of 7 bases. CDR1 is SNHLY, CDR2 FYNNEI, per germline. The CDR3 totals 11 residues. The gene calls are TRBV2 and TRBJ2-3, with D uncertain. The source of this sequence is a woman under 30 with alopecia areata. Some clones in this sample may be carry-over from other donors' samples. The sample in question was whole blood, obtained in connection with sensitization to the hapten diphenylcyclopropenone (DPC). The CDR3 DNA reads as TGTGCCAGCACGGAACTAGATACGCAGTATTTT. This codes for CASTELDTQYF.